These T cell receptor beta chains were read from a single sample in a study of T cells in Graves' hyperthyroidism and ophthalmopathy. TCRdb passed the multiplex PCR reads through MiXCR, listing each CDR3 protein once. The sample records 550,000 to 850,000 distinct CDR3 sequences, approximately 19% being singletons. Material for sequencing was blood. These receptors all stem from a woman between 50 and 59 years old with Graves' hyperthyroidism that later progressed to Graves' ophthalmopathy. CDR3s include the opening cysteine and the closing phenylalanine or tryptophan. Each record gives: CDR3 length, V gene, J gene, D gene, clone size, CDR3 protein, CDR3 DNA. A D gene is named only where the DNA matches it firmly. A clone size is listed for some rows: how often the clone was seen (once, few, many), or a class if it is expanded.

cdr3_length: 14
v_call: TRBV5-8
j_call: TRBJ1-2
d_call: TRBD1
clone_size: few
cdr3_aa: CASSWEDRFYGYTF
cdr3_nt: TGTGCCAGCAGCTGGGAGGACAGGTTCTATGGCTACACCTTC

cdr3_length: 16
v_call: TRBV3-1
j_call: TRBJ1-1
d_call: NA
clone_size: many
cdr3_aa: CASSQARDIWNTEAFF
cdr3_nt: TGTGCCAGCAGCCAAGCAAGGGACATTTGGAACACTGAAGCTTTCTTT

cdr3_length: 13
v_call: TRBV30
j_call: TRBJ1-2
d_call: NA
clone_size: many
cdr3_aa: CAWSLTENYGYTF
cdr3_nt: TGTGCCTGGAGCCTGACAGAGAACTATGGCTACACCTTC

cdr3_length: 13
v_call: TRBV27
j_call: TRBJ1-2
d_call: NA
clone_size: few
cdr3_aa: CASSFTRNYGYTF
cdr3_nt: TGTGCCAGCAGTTTCACACGGAACTATGGCTACACCTTC

cdr3_length: 16
v_call: TRBV6-1
j_call: TRBJ2-2
d_call: TRBD2
clone_size: NA
cdr3_aa: CASSVTSGGVSGELFF
cdr3_nt: TGTGCCAGCAGTGTGACTAGCGGGGGGGTGTCCGGGGAGCTGTTTTTT

cdr3_length: 19
v_call: TRBV7-6
j_call: TRBJ2-6
d_call: NA
clone_size: NA
cdr3_aa: CASSLFNRQGLSGANVLTF
cdr3_nt: TGTGCCAGCAGCTTATTTAATCGACAGGGACTTTCTGGGGCCAACGTCCTGACTTTC

cdr3_length: 13
v_call: TRBV7-9
j_call: TRBJ1-4
d_call: TRBD1
clone_size: NA
cdr3_aa: CASSDREDEKLFF
cdr3_nt: TGTGCCAGCAGCGACAGGGAGGACGAAAAACTGTTTTTT

cdr3_length: 15
v_call: TRBV6-1
j_call: TRBJ1-1
d_call: NA
clone_size: few
cdr3_aa: CAGDGTKRVNTEAFF
cdr3_nt: TGTGCCGGCGACGGGACAAAGAGAGTGAACACTGAAGCTTTCTTT

cdr3_length: 15
v_call: TRBV4-1
j_call: TRBJ2-5
d_call: NA
clone_size: few
cdr3_aa: CASSQDTGTEETQYF
cdr3_nt: TGCGCCAGCAGCCAAGATACTGGGACGGAAGAGACCCAGTACTTC

cdr3_length: 17
v_call: TRBV20-1
j_call: TRBJ2-3
d_call: TRBD1
clone_size: many
cdr3_aa: CSALRDRGFTSTDTQYF
cdr3_nt: TGCAGTGCTCTACGGGACAGGGGTTTTACTAGCACAGATACGCAGTATTTT

cdr3_length: 15
v_call: TRBV15
j_call: TRBJ1-1
d_call: NA
clone_size: many
cdr3_aa: CATSRDIAGPGGAFF
cdr3_nt: TGTGCCACCAGCAGAGATATAGCAGGCCCGGGTGGAGCTTTCTTT

cdr3_length: 16
v_call: TRBV3-1
j_call: TRBJ2-5
d_call: TRBD1
clone_size: many
cdr3_aa: CASSPGQGPLQETQYF
cdr3_nt: TGTGCCAGCAGCCCGGGACAGGGCCCTCTTCAAGAGACCCAGTACTTC

cdr3_length: 12
v_call: TRBV27
j_call: TRBJ2-7
d_call: TRBD1
clone_size: few
cdr3_aa: CASRDRGHEQYF
cdr3_nt: TGTGCCAGCCGGGACAGGGGACACGAGCAGTACTTC

cdr3_length: 14
v_call: TRBV27
j_call: TRBJ2-2
d_call: NA
clone_size: NA
cdr3_aa: CASSLASTAGELFF
cdr3_nt: TGTGCCAGCAGTTTAGCTAGTACCGCCGGGGAGCTGTTTTTT

cdr3_length: 15
v_call: TRBV6-5
j_call: TRBJ2-5
d_call: NA
clone_size: NA
cdr3_aa: CASRLPGRTQETQYF
cdr3_nt: TGTGCCAGCAGATTACCGGGACGGACACAAGAGACCCAGTACTTC

cdr3_length: 16
v_call: TRBV5-8
j_call: TRBJ1-4
d_call: NA
clone_size: few
cdr3_aa: CASSLGSTPAVEKLFF
cdr3_nt: TGTGCCAGCAGCTTAGGTAGCACTCCAGCGGTTGAAAAACTGTTTTTT

cdr3_length: 14
v_call: TRBV7-9
j_call: TRBJ2-5
d_call: TRBD2
clone_size: few
cdr3_aa: CASSTSGREETQYF
cdr3_nt: TGTGCCAGCAGCACCTCGGGGAGGGAAGAGACCCAGTACTTC

cdr3_length: 15
v_call: TRBV27
j_call: TRBJ2-1
d_call: TRBD2
clone_size: many
cdr3_aa: CASSLGREPYNEQFF
cdr3_nt: TGTGCCAGCAGTTTGGGGAGGGAGCCGTACAATGAGCAGTTCTTC

cdr3_length: 13
v_call: TRBV27
j_call: TRBJ2-1
d_call: NA
clone_size: NA
cdr3_aa: CAAGRQGGVEQFF
cdr3_nt: TGTGCCGCCGGCCGGCAGGGGGGCGTTGAGCAGTTCTTC

cdr3_length: 16
v_call: TRBV18
j_call: TRBJ2-1
d_call: NA
clone_size: NA
cdr3_aa: CASCSTRTPSYNEQFF
cdr3_nt: TGTGCCAGCTGCTCAACGAGGACACCTTCCTACAATGAGCAGTTCTTC

cdr3_length: 14
v_call: TRBV18
j_call: TRBJ2-7
d_call: NA
clone_size: many
cdr3_aa: CASSPPMRAYEQYF
cdr3_nt: TGTGCCAGCTCACCACCCATGAGGGCCTACGAGCAGTACTTC

cdr3_length: 15
v_call: TRBV3-1
j_call: TRBJ2-1
d_call: TRBD2
clone_size: NA
cdr3_aa: CASSQDTRAGAEQFF
cdr3_nt: TGTGCCAGCAGCCAAGACACTCGAGCGGGGGCAGAGCAGTTCTTC

cdr3_length: 14
v_call: TRBV20-1
j_call: TRBJ2-1
d_call: TRBD2
clone_size: NA
cdr3_aa: CSARTSGSYNEQFF
cdr3_nt: TGCAGTGCTAGGACTAGCGGCTCCTACAATGAGCAGTTCTTC

cdr3_length: 14
v_call: TRBV12-3/TRBV12-4
j_call: TRBJ2-7
d_call: TRBD1
clone_size: many
cdr3_aa: CASRPGQSSYEQYF
cdr3_nt: TGTGCCAGCAGACCGGGACAGAGCTCCTACGAGCAGTACTTC

cdr3_length: 17
v_call: TRBV29-1
j_call: TRBJ2-3
d_call: TRBD2
clone_size: many
cdr3_aa: CSVEGTGLAGGTDTQYF
cdr3_nt: TGCAGCGTTGAAGGGACGGGACTAGCGGGGGGCACAGATACGCAGTATTTT

cdr3_length: 16
v_call: TRBV2
j_call: TRBJ1-4
d_call: NA
clone_size: many
cdr3_aa: CASSEEAGNPNEKLFF
cdr3_nt: TGTGCCAGCAGTGAAGAGGCAGGGAACCCCAATGAAAAACTGTTTTTT

cdr3_length: 17
v_call: TRBV20-1
j_call: TRBJ2-1
d_call: TRBD1
clone_size: many
cdr3_aa: CSARDPRTGGSYNEQFF
cdr3_nt: TGCAGTGCTAGAGATCCTAGGACAGGTGGCTCCTACAATGAGCAGTTCTTC

cdr3_length: 15
v_call: TRBV6-4
j_call: TRBJ1-1
d_call: TRBD1
clone_size: few
cdr3_aa: CASSRTGGADTEAFF
cdr3_nt: TGTGCCAGCAGTAGAACAGGGGGCGCCGACACTGAAGCTTTCTTT

cdr3_length: 15
v_call: TRBV5-1
j_call: TRBJ1-1
d_call: NA
clone_size: many
cdr3_aa: CASSSIAGESTEAFF
cdr3_nt: TGCGCCAGCAGTAGTATCGCAGGGGAAAGCACTGAAGCTTTCTTT

cdr3_length: 15
v_call: TRBV11-2
j_call: TRBJ1-1
d_call: NA
clone_size: many
cdr3_aa: CASSLGGGRWIKAFF
cdr3_nt: TGTGCCAGCAGCTTAGGGGGGGGACGGTGGATTAAAGCTTTCTTT

cdr3_length: 15
v_call: TRBV6-6
j_call: TRBJ1-4
d_call: NA
clone_size: NA
cdr3_aa: CASSYSMGAIEKLFF
cdr3_nt: TGTGCCAGCAGTTACTCAATGGGGGCGATCGAAAAACTGTTTTTT

cdr3_length: 17
v_call: TRBV6-1
j_call: TRBJ1-5
d_call: TRBD1
clone_size: NA
cdr3_aa: CASSPGQGVSGNQPQHF
cdr3_nt: TGTGCCAGCAGCCCCGGACAGGGGGTTAGCGGCAATCAGCCCCAGCATTTT

cdr3_length: 14
v_call: TRBV3-1
j_call: TRBJ1-3
d_call: NA
clone_size: NA
cdr3_aa: CASSQELDGNTIYF
cdr3_nt: TGTGCCAGCAGCCAAGAATTAGACGGGAACACCATATATTTT

cdr3_length: 16
v_call: TRBV6-1
j_call: TRBJ1-2
d_call: NA
clone_size: many
cdr3_aa: CASSAHTGQANYGYTF
cdr3_nt: TGTGCCAGCAGTGCACACACAGGGCAAGCTAACTATGGCTACACCTTC

cdr3_length: 14
v_call: TRBV5-1
j_call: TRBJ2-3
d_call: TRBD1
clone_size: few
cdr3_aa: CASSSDRGQDTQYF
cdr3_nt: TGCGCCAGCAGCTCGGATAGGGGGCAAGATACGCAGTATTTT

cdr3_length: 11
v_call: TRBV20-1
j_call: TRBJ1-1
d_call: NA
clone_size: few
cdr3_aa: CSARDHPEAFF
cdr3_nt: TGCAGTGCTAGAGATCACCCTGAAGCTTTCTTT

cdr3_length: 15
v_call: TRBV4-1
j_call: TRBJ2-1
d_call: NA
clone_size: NA
cdr3_aa: CASSQRIQEPNEQFF
cdr3_nt: TGCGCCAGCAGCCAACGGATTCAGGAACCCAATGAGCAGTTCTTC

cdr3_length: 16
v_call: TRBV3-1
j_call: TRBJ2-1
d_call: TRBD1
clone_size: many
cdr3_aa: CASSQRDRVTDNEQFF
cdr3_nt: TGTGCCAGCAGCCAACGGGACAGGGTGACAGACAATGAGCAGTTCTTC

cdr3_length: 16
v_call: TRBV11-3
j_call: TRBJ2-2
d_call: TRBD2
clone_size: few
cdr3_aa: CASSRPSGGNTGELFF
cdr3_nt: TGTGCCAGCAGTCGTCCCTCGGGGGGGAACACCGGGGAGCTGTTTTTT

cdr3_length: 16
v_call: TRBV13
j_call: TRBJ2-6
d_call: NA
clone_size: NA
cdr3_aa: CASDMMQSSGANVLTF
cdr3_nt: TGTGCCAGCGACATGATGCAGTCCTCTGGGGCCAACGTCCTGACTTTC

cdr3_length: 16
v_call: TRBV5-5
j_call: TRBJ2-3
d_call: TRBD1
clone_size: many
cdr3_aa: CASSPSGTGGRDTQYF
cdr3_nt: TGTGCCAGCAGCCCCTCCGGGACAGGGGGCAGGGATACGCAGTATTTT

cdr3_length: 13
v_call: TRBV12-3/TRBV12-4
j_call: TRBJ1-4
d_call: NA
clone_size: few
cdr3_aa: CASSFVANEKLFF
cdr3_nt: TGTGCCAGCAGTTTTGTCGCTAATGAAAAACTGTTTTTT

cdr3_length: 14
v_call: TRBV30
j_call: TRBJ1-5
d_call: NA
clone_size: NA
cdr3_aa: CAWSVRGVNQPQHF
cdr3_nt: TGTGCCTGGAGTGTACGCGGTGTCAATCAGCCCCAGCATTTT

cdr3_length: 14
v_call: TRBV6-2/TRBV6-3
j_call: TRBJ2-1
d_call: NA
clone_size: few
cdr3_aa: CASSYRTLWNEQFF
cdr3_nt: TGTGCCAGCAGTTACCGGACTCTTTGGAATGAGCAGTTCTTC

cdr3_length: 15
v_call: TRBV19
j_call: TRBJ1-2
d_call: NA
clone_size: few
cdr3_aa: CASSIWEENVYGYTF
cdr3_nt: TGTGCCAGTAGTATTTGGGAGGAAAACGTCTATGGCTACACCTTC

cdr3_length: 16
v_call: TRBV6-5
j_call: TRBJ2-2
d_call: TRBD2
clone_size: few
cdr3_aa: CASSYSLAGDTGELFF
cdr3_nt: TGTGCCAGCAGTTACAGTCTAGCGGGGGACACCGGGGAGCTGTTTTTT

cdr3_length: 16
v_call: TRBV27
j_call: TRBJ1-1
d_call: NA
clone_size: few
cdr3_aa: CASSLSLGGAHTEAFF
cdr3_nt: TGTGCCAGCAGTTTATCGCTGGGGGGGGCGCACACTGAAGCTTTCTTT

cdr3_length: 14
v_call: TRBV7-9
j_call: TRBJ1-2
d_call: NA
clone_size: NA
cdr3_aa: CASSRNSASDGYTF
cdr3_nt: TGTGCCAGCAGCCGAAACTCCGCTTCCGATGGCTACACCTTC

cdr3_length: 16
v_call: TRBV5-6
j_call: TRBJ1-4
d_call: NA
clone_size: NA
cdr3_aa: CASSLNFGVSNEKLFF
cdr3_nt: TGTGCCAGCAGCTTAAATTTTGGGGTGTCTAATGAAAAACTGTTTTTT

cdr3_length: 19
v_call: TRBV30
j_call: TRBJ1-6
d_call: NA
clone_size: NA
cdr3_aa: CAWSAVLAPISSYNSPLHF
cdr3_nt: TGTGCCTGGAGCGCCGTTTTGGCCCCCATAAGCTCCTATAATTCACCCCTCCACTTT

cdr3_length: 12
v_call: TRBV12-3/TRBV12-4
j_call: TRBJ2-5
d_call: NA
clone_size: NA
cdr3_aa: CASSSGQSTQYF
cdr3_nt: TGTGCCAGCAGCTCAGGACAGTCGACCCAGTACTTC

cdr3_length: 14
v_call: TRBV2
j_call: TRBJ1-4
d_call: NA
clone_size: few
cdr3_aa: CASSEGTRSEKLFF
cdr3_nt: TGTGCCAGCAGTGAAGGGACTCGGTCGGAAAAACTGTTTTTT

cdr3_length: 16
v_call: TRBV5-1
j_call: TRBJ2-1
d_call: TRBD1
clone_size: once
cdr3_aa: CASSLAPGQGRNEQFF
cdr3_nt: TGCGCCAGCAGCTTGGCCCCAGGACAGGGTCGCAATGAGCAGTTCTTC

cdr3_length: 13
v_call: TRBV5-1
j_call: TRBJ2-6
d_call: NA
clone_size: many
cdr3_aa: CASSPGGANVLTF
cdr3_nt: TGCGCCAGCAGCCCCGGTGGTGCCAACGTCCTGACTTTC

cdr3_length: 14
v_call: TRBV2
j_call: TRBJ1-2
d_call: TRBD1
clone_size: many
cdr3_aa: CASSETGGYYGYTF
cdr3_nt: TGTGCCAGCAGTGAGACAGGGGGATACTATGGCTACACCTTC

cdr3_length: 16
v_call: TRBV5-1
j_call: TRBJ2-1
d_call: NA
clone_size: few
cdr3_aa: CASSIFGERAYNEQFF
cdr3_nt: TGCGCCAGCAGCATCTTCGGGGAGAGGGCCTACAATGAGCAGTTCTTC

cdr3_length: 15
v_call: TRBV29-1
j_call: TRBJ1-1
d_call: TRBD1
clone_size: NA
cdr3_aa: CSVEDSGQAFTEAFF
cdr3_nt: TGCAGCGTTGAAGATAGTGGACAGGCTTTCACTGAAGCTTTCTTT